The TCR beta chain under discussion was sequenced for a study of T cell responses to AZD1222 COVID-19 vaccine. Study-wide points: Clonal diversity was possibly underestimated, and the donors were mostly white British, with more females. The breadth and depth of Spike-specific TCRs increased once two AZD1222 doses had been given.

Second doses that came at about 4 or about 12 weeks were put together. Libraries were prepared by immunoSEQ multiplex PCR; TCRdb keeps only in-frame clonotypes and omits some of them. The data hold more than 80,000 clones, with 80% to 90% observed a single time. Details on this clone: Its antigen is not known.

This CDR3 region has 15 residues. Per the germline V gene, CDR1 is LGHDT and CDR2 is YNNKEL (reference sequence). The V and J ends lost 5 bases and 0 bases respectively, with 10 bases between them. The sequence came from an adult who received the AZD1222 COVID-19 vaccine. The gene calls are TRBV3-1 (or the pseudogene TRBV3-2) and TRBJ1-4, with a weak D call TRBD1 (5 bases). The sample was peripheral blood, taken 28 days after the second AZD1222 dose. For the CDR3, the DNA is TGTGCCAGCAGCTGGGACGGTGCAACTAATGAAAAACTGTTTTTT. Translating it yields CASSWDGATNEKLFF.